This T cell receptor beta chain was sequenced during a study of CD8 T cells in Susac syndrome (dated by TCRdb to the late 2010s). Notes on the research overall: The study used repertoire sequencing to test whether antigen drove CD8+ T cell activation and differentiation in Susac syndrome. Broad study findings and their caveats: The TCR sequencing and HLA analysis was acknowledged to have included a relatively small number of individuals.

RNA was extracted with the RNeasy kit and about 0.5 to 1 ug was reverse transcribed using random hexamers. The immunoSEQ multiplex PCR assay, covering 54 Vbeta and 13 Jbeta segments, was used to amplify TCR beta CDR3 regions. PCR amplification bias was corrected using a synthetic template baseline for primer optimization and computational correction. As for the authors' bioinformatics: Only productive sequences were kept, with reads annotated to V, D and J genes according to IMGT and analyzed in immunoSEQ Analyzer. Clonality was computed as one minus Shannon entropy normalized by log2 of the number of productive unique sequences. For each patient and control, public and private clones were evaluated within the 100 most prevalent clones. A clone was defined as Susac-specific if it was absent from the healthy and MS cohorts, from about 1,100 published viral clones and from other ImmuneACCESS disease sequences. In-frame beta chains were kept once TCRdb had trimmed the public reads at Q25 with fastp and called clones with MiXCR. Merged by CDR3 protein, the rows form single entries marked with the most common genes and DNA. What appears here as the V and J calls and clone size reflects TCRdb's work, not the paper's. The sample table contains over 150,000 distinct CDR3 sequences; only one count was recorded for roughly 92% of them. Around 0.1% of the sample belongs to the ten largest clones.

This clonotype showed up just a few times. Its binding antigen is unknown. No qualities accompany the bases; no much larger clone lies one base away. High-throughput TCR beta sequencing profiled peripheral blood CD8+ and CD4+ T cells from healthy donors, Susac syndrome patients and multiple sclerosis patients. Treatment-naive patients with stable or active relapsing-remitting disease fulfilling revised McDonald criteria were used as multiple sclerosis controls. Bulk CD8+ and CD4+ T cells were purified by magnetic negative isolation, while CD8+ TEMRA cells were enriched using FACS. Blood was drawn into EDTA tubes, processed within 24 hours, and PBMCs were isolated by density gradient centrifugation. PBMCs destined for TCR sequencing were cryopreserved in liquid nitrogen and later thawed in a 37 °C water bath. The sorted or isolated CD4+, CD8+ and CD8+ TEMRA cells had a purity of 90% or higher. V was cut back by 0 bases and J by 4 bases, leaving a gap of 7 bases between them. From its cysteine to its phenylalanine, the CDR3 spans 13 amino acids. Only the CDR3 DNA stays, 39 bases, in frame from base 1. CDR1 and CDR2 were assigned from the germline V gene as SGHDT and YYEEEE.

This chain is built from TRBV5-6 and TRBJ1-2; the D region possibly corresponds to TRBD1 (5 bases align). The clonotype originates from a human donor with multiple sclerosis. Sequencing used CD4+ T cells from PBMCs. The nucleotide sequence reads as follows: TGTGCCAGCAGCTTGGGGGGGTCCTATGGCTACACCTTC. Its amino acids are CASSLGGSYGYTF.